One sample yielded the 23 T cell receptor beta chains listed below, sequenced in a study of T cells in Graves' hyperthyroidism and ophthalmopathy. RNA transcripts gave rise to amplified TCR beta CDR3 regions. TCR CDR3 underwent first-round RT-PCR with the HTBI primer set. Each CDR3 protein is one row after TCRdb ran MiXCR on the multiplex PCR reads. There are hundreds of thousands of distinct CDR3 sequences in the sample; approximately 15% occur only once, and around 13% lies in the top ten. Material: blood. The receptors derive from a woman in her fifties or sixties with Graves' ophthalmopathy.

The rearrangement links TRBV5-6 to TRBJ1-4, with a possible D match to TRBD1 (5 bases). The CDR3 length is 15 residues. V gave up 7 bases and J gave up 0 bases, with 13 bases separating them. The germline gives CDR1 SGHDT, CDR2 YYEEEE. The CDR3 loop reads CASAGRVATNEKLFF. The CDR3 coding sequence is TGTGCCAGCGCGGGACGGGTTGCAACTAATGAAAAACTGTTTTTT.

The J gene is TRBJ1-2, the V gene TRBV20-1; D perhaps matches TRBD1 (6 bases). CDR1 DFQATT and CDR2 SNEGSKA come from the germline V gene (reference sequence). V lost 1 base and J lost 7, with 16 bases in between. This CDR3 contains 14 residues. The CDR3 region is CSARGGAPRAGYTF. In nucleotides, the CDR3 is TGCAGTGCTAGAGGGGGGGCTCCGAGGGCTGGCTACACCTTC.

This clonotype showed up just a few times. The chain combines TRBV27 with TRBJ2-1, with D perhaps matching TRBD1 or TRBD2 (5 bases each). The germline V gene has CDR1 MNHEY and CDR2 SMNVEV (reference sequence). The CDR3 is made up of 16 amino acids. Trimming pared 2 bases from V and 5 bases from J, leaving 16 bases between. CDR3 in amino acids: CASSLGWGNKDNEQFF. The CDR3 coding sequence is TGTGCCAGCAGTTTAGGTTGGGGGAATAAGGACAATGAGCAGTTCTTC.

This clonotype was seen at least ten times. The chain combines TRBV28 with TRBJ2-3; no definite D call. The CDR3 consists of 14 residues. The germline gives CDR1 MDHEN, CDR2 SYDVKM. V shed 4 bases and J shed 3 bases, with 11 bases lying between them. CDR3 nucleotides: TGTGCCAGCAGTTCCAACGGGCCTACAGATACGCAGTATTTT. This encodes CASSSNGPTDTQYF.

This clonotype appeared a few times. This rearrangement joins TRBV4-2 to TRBJ2-7; 12 bases map to TRBD2. Germline assignment: CDR1 LGHNA and CDR2 YNFKEQ. CDR3 size: 16 residues. Trimming removed 1 base from V and 5 bases from J; junction bases left unmatched: 6. CDR3 sequence: CASSQAPGLAGNEQYF. In DNA form, the CDR3 reads TGTGCCAGCAGCCAAGCGCCGGGACTAGCGGGTAACGAGCAGTACTTC.

In its sample, this clonotype was seen many times. The chain couples TRBV30 to TRBJ1-1; D gene uncertain. This CDR3 has 11 residues. V was clipped by 7 bases and J by 5 bases, with 11 bases between them. Germline CDR1 and CDR2: GTSNPN and SVGIG (reference sequence). The CDR3 sequence is CASAGWTEAFF. The CDR3 nucleotides read TGTGCCTCGGCCGGATGGACTGAAGCTTTCTTT.

This clonotype was recorded at least ten times. J is TRBJ2-5 and V is TRBV18; D call uncertain. From germline, CDR1 is KGHSH and CDR2 LQKENI. This CDR3 is 13 amino acids long. Trimming removed 1 base at V and 1 base at J, with 4 bases between. In nucleotides, the CDR3 is TGTGCCAGCTCACCACGTACCCAAGAGACCCAGTACTTC. The encoded protein is CASSPRTQETQYF.

This clonotype was counted at least ten times. CDR3 region: CASSVVLGLENTEAFF. The CDR3 coding sequence is TGTGCCAGCAGCGTAGTACTGGGGTTGGAGAACACTGAAGCTTTCTTT. The chain is built from TRBV9 and TRBJ1-1; no firm D call. CDR3 length: 16 residues. Germline V lookup: CDR1 SGDLS, CDR2 YYNGEE. V dropped 0 bases and J dropped 1 base, with 13 bases sitting between them.

For this clonotype: A read error may produce the germline difference seen at one junction end. This rearrangement joins TRBV7-3 to TRBJ1-3; tentatively, D is TRBD1 (5 bases). The CDR3 runs to 17 residues. Germline CDR1 SGHTA, CDR2 FQGTGA. CDR3 in DNA: TGTGCCAGCAGCCTCAGGACAAGGGCGTCTCCTGGCAACACCATATATTTT. Its translation is CASSLRTRASPGNTIYF.

The chain uses TRBV6-1 and TRBJ2-1; possible D gene TRBD2, 7 bases. Germline loops: CDR1 MNHNS, CDR2 SASEGT. V lost 5 bases and J lost 8, with 16 bases in between. This CDR3 region has 14 residues. CDR3 residues: CASSKEGGGHEQFF. CDR3 DNA sequence: TGTGCCAGCAGTAAGGAGGGGGGGGGCCATGAGCAGTTCTTC.

The table lists this clonotype with many counts. The rearrangement uses TRBV18 and TRBJ1-5; D is ambiguous. Deletions cut 2 bases from V and 1 base from J, with 6 bases between. The CDR3 loop spans 14 amino acids. Per the germline V gene, CDR1 is KGHSH and CDR2 is LQKENI. The CDR3 region has the DNA TGTGCCAGCTCACCAGGGTTCAGCAATCAGCCCCAGCATTTT. It is translated as CASSPGFSNQPQHF.

At least ten counts were recorded for this clonotype. This chain connects TRBV20-1 to TRBJ2-7, with a weak D call TRBD1 (5 bases). Trimming pared 5 bases from V and 2 bases from J, leaving 16 bases between. This CDR3 has 14 residues. Germline CDR1 reads DFQATT; CDR2 reads SNEGSKA (reference sequence). The CDR3 region is CSALSGQYTYEQYF. In nucleotides, the CDR3 is TGCAGTGCTCTTTCCGGACAATACACCTACGAGCAGTACTTC.

This clonotype was found many times. Here the CDR3 DNA reads TGCGCCAGCAGCTTGGGGGGGACTAGCGCCTCCTACAATGAGCAGTTCTTC. This codes for CASSLGGTSASYNEQFF. The chain joins TRBV5-1 to TRBJ2-1, with 10 bases identical to TRBD2. The germline CDR1 and CDR2 sequences are SGHRS and YFSETQ. The CDR3 spans 17 residues. With 0 bases clipped from V and 0 bases from J, the junction kept 3 bases outside the gene matches.

This clonotype was detected many times. V is TRBV4-3 and J is TRBJ2-7; TRBD2 aligns across 10 bases. Germline lookup yields CDR1 LGHNA and CDR2 YSLEER. The CDR3 sequence is 15 residues long. V trimming: 4 bases; J trimming: 3 bases; junction bases outside the gene matches: 6. The CDR3 region is CASSPTSGNVYEQYF. The CDR3 DNA reads TGCGCCAGCAGCCCCACTAGCGGGAACGTCTACGAGCAGTACTTC.

This clonotype was seen a few times. This chain uses TRBV7-2 with TRBJ2-1; TRBD2 matches 12 bases. The length of the CDR3 is 16 residues. CDR1 is SGHTA and CDR2 is FQGNSA in the germline V gene. With V trimmed by 5 bases and J by 7 bases, 9 bases remained unmatched. The CDR3 reads CASSLRLAGVPNEQFF. Written as DNA, the CDR3 is TGTGCCAGCAGCCTGAGACTAGCGGGGGTACCGAATGAGCAGTTCTTC.

This clonotype was counted many times. The rearrangement joins TRBV5-1 to TRBJ2-7, with a weak D call TRBD1 (5 bases). This CDR3 contains 14 residues. Looked up from germline, CDR1 is SGHRS and CDR2 is YFSETQ. The ends were cut back, 5 bases at V and 6 bases at J, with 18 bases in the middle. CDR3 in DNA: TGCGCCAGCAGTAGTGCCGACAGTTTACGCGAGCAGTACTTC. It translates to CASSSADSLREQYF. The full variable domain, in which reference TRBV5-1 and TRBJ2-7 provide the parts outside the CDR3, is KAGVTQTPRYLIKTRGQQVTLSCSPISGHRSVSWYQQTPGQGLQFLFEYFSETQRNKGNFPGRFSGRQFSNSRSEMNVSTLELGDSALYLCASSSADSLREQYFGPGTRLTVT.

This clonotype was observed at least ten times. V usage is TRBV11-2 and J usage is TRBJ1-1; 7 bases fit TRBD1. The CDR3 contains 14 residues. V lost 0 bases, J lost 7 bases, and 5 bases stayed unmatched. Germline-derived CDR1 and CDR2 are SGHAT and FQNNGV. Here the CDR3 reads CASSLDPRQGEAFF. The CDR3 nucleotides are TGTGCCAGCAGCTTAGATCCGAGACAGGGTGAAGCTTTCTTT.

This clonotype was observed a handful of times. This CDR3 is CASAGDRRGEAFF. DNA of the CDR3: TGTGCCAGCGCCGGGGATCGGAGAGGTGAAGCTTTCTTT. The chain carries TRBV6-1 and TRBJ1-1; D not certain. The CDR3 has 13 residues. V dropped 8 bases and J dropped 7 bases, with 17 bases sitting between them. CDR1 and CDR2 from the germline V gene are MNHNS and SASEGT.

The chain is built from TRBV29-1 and TRBJ1-2; the D is unclear. This CDR3 spans 12 amino acids. CDR1 and CDR2 from the germline V gene are SQVTM and ANQGSEA. V was clipped by 0 bases and J by 7 bases, with 9 bases between them. CDR3 in amino acids: CSVEDSGIGYTF. The CDR3 DNA sequence: TGCAGCGTTGAAGATAGCGGGATTGGCTACACCTTC.

This clonotype was counted ten times or more. This chain joins TRBV28 and TRBJ1-1, with D perhaps TRBD1 (6 bases). Trimming shortened V by 5 bases and J by 1 base, and 14 bases separated the two germline ends. The CDR3 runs to 15 residues. CDR1 is MDHEN and CDR2 is SYDVKM in the germline V gene. The CDR3 reads CASSADRRWNTEAFF. CDR3 coding DNA: TGTGCCAGCAGTGCTGACAGGCGTTGGAACACTGAAGCTTTCTTT.

This chain uses TRBV4-2 with TRBJ1-6, with a tentative D call TRBD1 (6 bases). There are 15 residues in the CDR3. Germline CDR1 reads LGHNA; CDR2 reads YNFKEQ. With 3 bases removed from V and 4 bases from J, the gap between germline ends came to 10 bases. CDR3 sequence: CASSQMDRYNSPLHF. The CDR3 nucleotides read TGTGCCAGCAGCCAGATGGACAGATATAATTCACCCCTCCACTTT.

This clonotype occurred many times. The chain employs TRBV5-1 and TRBJ2-3; a weak D match, TRBD2 (5 bases). This CDR3 comprises 17 residues. With 1 base removed from V and 2 bases from J, the gap between germline ends came to 17 bases. Germline lookup yields CDR1 SGHRS and CDR2 YFSETQ. The CDR3 bases are TGCGCCAGCAGCTTGCACGGGATGAACATAAACACAGATACGCAGTATTTT. Translating it yields CASSLHGMNINTDTQYF.

The sample holds a few counts of this clonotype. This chain links TRBV28 with TRBJ1-4, with 9 bases identical to TRBD1. The CDR3 sequence is 16 residues long. The J segment lost 4 bases and the V segment lost 5 bases, leaving 8 bases of the junction unmatched. The germline CDR1 and CDR2 sequences are MDHEN and SYDVKM. DNA of the CDR3: TGTGCCAGCAGTCTAACAGGGGGCGCGGGTAATGAAAAACTGTTTTTT. It yields the protein CASSLTGGAGNEKLFF.